The rows below give T cell receptor beta chains drawn from one sample of a study of T cell responses to AZD1222 COVID-19 vaccine. Measured with immunoSEQ multiplex PCR; TCRdb has only the in-frame clones, and not every one. This table has 100,000 to 150,000 clones, about 90% appearing once. Here the sequenced sample was peripheral blood, taken on day 0 of MenACWY control vaccination. These receptors all stem from an adult in good health. The CDR3 runs from the conserved cysteine through the conserved F or W. Each record gives: CDR3 protein, CDR3 DNA, D gene, J gene, V gene, clone size. A D gene is named only where the DNA matches it firmly. Some rows have no size entry. The others give once, few or many, or a class for an expanded clone.

CDR3aa: CATGLGQGTSGSGQYF
CDR3nt: TGTGCCACCGGATTGGGGCAAGGGACTAGCGGTTCCGGGCAGTACTTC
d_gene: TRBD2
j_gene: TRBJ2-7
v_gene: TRBV3-1/TRBV3-2
abundance: NA

CDR3aa: CASSLRFGPFGNSPLHF
CDR3nt: TGTGCCAGCAGTTTAAGATTTGGGCCCTTCGGTAATTCACCCCTCCACTTT
d_gene: NA
j_gene: TRBJ1-6
v_gene: TRBV27
abundance: NA

CDR3aa: CASSSGTGGDEQFF
CDR3nt: TGTGCCAGCAGCTCGGGGACAGGGGGCGATGAGCAGTTCTTC
d_gene: TRBD1
j_gene: TRBJ2-1
v_gene: TRBV7-9
abundance: NA

CDR3aa: CASSSQGASNQPQHF
CDR3nt: TGTGCCAGCAGCTCCCAGGGGGCGAGCAATCAGCCCCAGCATTTT
d_gene: TRBD1
j_gene: TRBJ1-5
v_gene: TRBV3-1/TRBV3-2
abundance: NA

CDR3aa: CASNLDSANYGYTF
CDR3nt: TGCGCCAGCAACTTGGACTCAGCTAACTATGGCTACACCTTC
d_gene: NA
j_gene: TRBJ1-2
v_gene: TRBV5-1
abundance: NA

CDR3aa: CASSDPGTGMSPLHF
CDR3nt: TGTGCCAGCAGTGACCCCGGGACAGGGATGTCACCCCTCCACTTT
d_gene: TRBD1
j_gene: TRBJ1-6
v_gene: TRBV25-1
abundance: NA

CDR3aa: CASSVSGGGIDTQYF
CDR3nt: TGTGCCAGCAGCGTTAGCGGGGGGGGAATAGATACGCAGTATTTT
d_gene: TRBD2
j_gene: TRBJ2-3
v_gene: TRBV5-4
abundance: NA

CDR3aa: CASTLGTSGASSYNEQFF
CDR3nt: TGTGCCAGCACCCTAGGGACTAGCGGTGCGAGCTCCTACAATGAGCAGTTCTTC
d_gene: TRBD2
j_gene: TRBJ2-1
v_gene: TRBV28
abundance: NA

CDR3aa: CASSPLLSGRSGEQYF
CDR3nt: TGCGCCAGCAGCCCACTCCTAAGCGGGAGATCGGGCGAGCAGTACTTC
d_gene: TRBD2
j_gene: TRBJ2-7
v_gene: TRBV5-1
abundance: NA

CDR3aa: CASSYSRQDSLPDGPQHF
CDR3nt: TGTGCCAGCAGTTACTCTAGGCAAGACAGTCTCCCTGATGGGCCCCAGCATTTT
d_gene: NA
j_gene: TRBJ1-5
v_gene: TRBV6-2/TRBV6-3
abundance: few

CDR3aa: CSVDRGTNIQYF
CDR3nt: TGCAGCGTTGATAGAGGGACGAACATTCAGTACTTC
d_gene: NA
j_gene: TRBJ2-4
v_gene: TRBV29-1
abundance: NA

CDR3aa: CASSEMAFQTYEQYF
CDR3nt: TGTGCCAGCAGTGAAATGGCATTCCAGACTTACGAGCAGTACTTC
d_gene: NA
j_gene: TRBJ2-7
v_gene: TRBV6-1
abundance: NA

CDR3aa: CASSPGTSGYNEQFF
CDR3nt: TGTGCCAGCAGTCCCGGGACTAGCGGCTACAATGAGCAGTTCTTC
d_gene: TRBD2
j_gene: TRBJ2-1
v_gene: TRBV27
abundance: NA

CDR3aa: CASSLGTGGNTIYF
CDR3nt: TGTGCCAGCAGCTTAGGGACAGGGGGAAACACCATATATTTT
d_gene: TRBD1
j_gene: TRBJ1-3
v_gene: TRBV7-9
abundance: NA

CDR3aa: CASRPQGAGNTIYF
CDR3nt: TGTGCCAGCAGACCACAGGGTGCTGGAAACACCATATATTTT
d_gene: NA
j_gene: TRBJ1-3
v_gene: TRBV27
abundance: NA

CDR3aa: CATSPGQGPPTF
CDR3nt: TGTGCCACCAGTCCGGGACAGGGCCCCCCCACCTTC
d_gene: TRBD1
j_gene: TRBJ1-2
v_gene: TRBV24-1
abundance: NA

CDR3aa: CASSLEFTGDISYNSPLHF
CDR3nt: TGTGCCAGCAGCTTAGAATTCACAGGGGATATCTCCTATAATTCACCCCTCCACTTT
d_gene: TRBD1
j_gene: TRBJ1-6
v_gene: TRBV7-9
abundance: NA

CDR3aa: CASSQQGGNTIYF
CDR3nt: TGTGCCAGCAGCCAACAAGGTGGAAACACCATATATTTT
d_gene: NA
j_gene: TRBJ1-3
v_gene: TRBV3-1/TRBV3-2
abundance: NA

CDR3aa: CASRQGGDEQFF
CDR3nt: TGTGCCAGCAGGCAGGGCGGCGATGAGCAGTTCTTC
d_gene: NA
j_gene: TRBJ2-1
v_gene: TRBV2
abundance: NA

CDR3aa: CASSLGPRETQYF
CDR3nt: TGTGCCAGCAGCTTGGGACCTCGAGAGACCCAGTACTTC
d_gene: NA
j_gene: TRBJ2-5
v_gene: TRBV11-2
abundance: NA

CDR3aa: CASSPDRGGRNEQFF
CDR3nt: TGTGCCAGCTCACCCGACAGGGGAGGCAGAAATGAGCAGTTCTTC
d_gene: TRBD1
j_gene: TRBJ2-1
v_gene: TRBV18
abundance: NA

CDR3aa: CASSLGPKVSVTQETQYF
CDR3nt: TGCGCCAGCAGCTTGGGCCCGAAAGTGAGTGTCACACAAGAGACCCAGTACTTC
d_gene: NA
j_gene: TRBJ2-5
v_gene: TRBV5-1
abundance: NA

CDR3aa: CASSRTGIFPDTQYF
CDR3nt: TGTGCCAGCAGCCGGACAGGGATTTTCCCAGATACGCAGTATTTT
d_gene: TRBD1
j_gene: TRBJ2-3
v_gene: TRBV27
abundance: NA

CDR3aa: CASSYFSGRGLDEQFF
CDR3nt: TGTGCCAGCAGTTACTTTAGCGGGAGGGGCTTGGATGAGCAGTTCTTC
d_gene: TRBD2
j_gene: TRBJ2-1
v_gene: TRBV2
abundance: NA

CDR3aa: CASSLRLSGSTDTQYF
CDR3nt: TGTGCCAGCAGCTTAAGACTTAGCGGGAGCACAGATACGCAGTATTTT
d_gene: TRBD2
j_gene: TRBJ2-3
v_gene: TRBV7-3
abundance: NA

CDR3aa: CATSILIRSEQFF
CDR3nt: TGTGCCACCAGCATCCTCATTCGTAGTGAGCAGTTCTTC
d_gene: NA
j_gene: TRBJ2-1
v_gene: TRBV19
abundance: NA

CDR3aa: CASSQRTGATGELFF
CDR3nt: TGTGCCAGCAGCCAAAGGACAGGGGCGACCGGGGAGCTGTTTTTT
d_gene: TRBD1
j_gene: TRBJ2-2
v_gene: TRBV3-1/TRBV3-2
abundance: NA

CDR3aa: CASSIGGQPQHF
CDR3nt: TGTGCCAGTAGTATCGGGGGTCAGCCCCAGCATTTT
d_gene: NA
j_gene: TRBJ1-5
v_gene: TRBV19
abundance: NA

CDR3aa: CATRGRDWNTEAFF
CDR3nt: TGTGCCACCAGGGGCAGGGATTGGAACACTGAAGCTTTCTTT
d_gene: NA
j_gene: TRBJ1-1
v_gene: TRBV24-1
abundance: NA

CDR3aa: CASSFLWGLGYTF
CDR3nt: TGTGCCAGCAGTTTTCTCTGGGGGCTTGGCTACACCTTC
d_gene: NA
j_gene: TRBJ1-2
v_gene: TRBV12-3/TRBV12-4
abundance: NA

CDR3aa: CASSGLDEQFF
CDR3nt: TGTGCCAGCAGCGGTCTCGATGAGCAGTTCTTC
d_gene: NA
j_gene: TRBJ2-1
v_gene: TRBV5-4
abundance: NA

CDR3aa: CASGGIPHEQYF
CDR3nt: TGTGCCAGCGGAGGGATCCCTCACGAGCAGTACTTC
d_gene: NA
j_gene: TRBJ2-7
v_gene: TRBV6-5
abundance: NA

CDR3aa: CASSFAGGSYNEQFF
CDR3nt: TGTGCCAGCAGCTTCGCGGGGGGATCCTACAATGAGCAGTTCTTC
d_gene: TRBD2
j_gene: TRBJ2-1
v_gene: TRBV7-9
abundance: once

CDR3aa: CASSPQGGAYEQYF
CDR3nt: TGCGCCAGCAGCCCGCAGGGGGGTGCCTACGAGCAGTACTTC
d_gene: NA
j_gene: TRBJ2-7
v_gene: TRBV5-1
abundance: NA

CDR3aa: CASSPRGQETQYF
CDR3nt: TGCGCCAGCAGCCCAAGGGGCCAAGAGACCCAGTACTTC
d_gene: NA
j_gene: TRBJ2-5
v_gene: TRBV4-1
abundance: NA

CDR3aa: CASSKGNRDTEAFF
CDR3nt: TGTGCCAGCAGCAAAGGTAACAGGGACACTGAAGCTTTCTTT
d_gene: NA
j_gene: TRBJ1-1
v_gene: TRBV9
abundance: NA

CDR3aa: CASSQAPAGGGYGYTF
CDR3nt: TGCGCCAGCAGCCAAGCCCCGGCAGGGGGCGGCTATGGCTACACCTTC
d_gene: TRBD1
j_gene: TRBJ1-2
v_gene: TRBV4-1
abundance: few

CDR3aa: CASTRSGAGTDTQYF
CDR3nt: TGTGCCAGCACCCGGAGTGGGGCCGGCACAGATACGCAGTATTTT
d_gene: NA
j_gene: TRBJ2-3
v_gene: TRBV28
abundance: once

CDR3aa: CASSPLGQDNEQFF
CDR3nt: TGTGCCAGCTCACCATTGGGACAAGACAATGAGCAGTTCTTC
d_gene: NA
j_gene: TRBJ2-1
v_gene: TRBV18
abundance: few

CDR3aa: CASNSGTGEKLFF
CDR3nt: TGTGCCAGCAACTCCGGGACAGGAGAAAAACTGTTTTTT
d_gene: TRBD1
j_gene: TRBJ1-4
v_gene: TRBV7-6
abundance: NA

CDR3aa: CASRTGAAGEQYF
CDR3nt: TGTGCCAGCAGAACGGGAGCGGCGGGCGAGCAGTACTTC
d_gene: NA
j_gene: TRBJ2-7
v_gene: TRBV6-5
abundance: NA

CDR3aa: CSVEEGGLAGYYNEQFF
CDR3nt: TGCAGCGTTGAAGAGGGCGGACTAGCGGGGTACTACAATGAGCAGTTCTTC
d_gene: TRBD2
j_gene: TRBJ2-1
v_gene: TRBV29-1
abundance: NA

CDR3aa: CASGLVPGDGYTF
CDR3nt: TGTGCTAGTGGTTTGGTCCCCGGGGATGGCTACACCTTC
d_gene: NA
j_gene: TRBJ1-2
v_gene: TRBV12-5
abundance: NA

CDR3aa: CASSLEPTGAGANVLTF
CDR3nt: TGTGCCAGCAGCTTAGAACCGACAGGGGCAGGGGCCAACGTCCTGACTTTC
d_gene: TRBD1
j_gene: TRBJ2-6
v_gene: TRBV7-6
abundance: NA

CDR3aa: CASRPNKRANEKLFF
CDR3nt: TGTGCCAGCAGGCCCAACAAGAGGGCTAATGAAAAACTGTTTTTT
d_gene: NA
j_gene: TRBJ1-4
v_gene: TRBV2
abundance: NA

CDR3aa: CASSQPRGGQETQYF
CDR3nt: TGTGCCAGCAGCCAACCGAGGGGCGGGCAAGAGACCCAGTACTTC
d_gene: NA
j_gene: TRBJ2-5
v_gene: TRBV7-2
abundance: few